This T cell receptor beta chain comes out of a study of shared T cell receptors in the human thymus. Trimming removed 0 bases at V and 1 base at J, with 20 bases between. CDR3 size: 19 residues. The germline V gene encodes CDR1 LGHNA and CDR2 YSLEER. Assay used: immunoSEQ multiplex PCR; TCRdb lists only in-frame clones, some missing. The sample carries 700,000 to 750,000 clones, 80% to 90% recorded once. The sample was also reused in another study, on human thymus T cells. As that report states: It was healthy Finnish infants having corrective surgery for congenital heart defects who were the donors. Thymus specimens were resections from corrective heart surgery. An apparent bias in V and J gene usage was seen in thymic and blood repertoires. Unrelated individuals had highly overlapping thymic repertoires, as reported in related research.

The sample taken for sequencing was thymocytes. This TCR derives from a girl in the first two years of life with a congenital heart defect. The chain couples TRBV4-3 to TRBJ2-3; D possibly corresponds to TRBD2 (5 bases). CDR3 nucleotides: TGCGCCAGCAGCCAAGACAGGTCGGGATACCTTCAACGCACAGATACGCAGTATTTT. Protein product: CASSQDRSGYLQRTDTQYF.